One sample yielded the 11 T cell receptor beta chains listed below, sequenced in a study of T-cell memory formation after mild COVID-19. TCRdb redid the calling of the 5' RACE reads with MiXCR, one entry per CDR3 protein. Altogether about 470,000 distinct CDR3 sequences are present, 20% to 25% being singletons, with the ten largest covering around 12%. The sequenced sample was PBMCs or a T cell subset sorted from them (not recorded which). Receptors were obtained from an adult woman who had mild COVID-19 (a few samples of this study predate the infection). Cell type and time point are not known.

The chain recombines TRBV6-6 with TRBJ2-3; TRBD2 matches 9 bases. Trimming cost V 8 bases and J 0 bases; bases outside gene matches: 9. The CDR3 runs to 16 residues. Germline values: CDR1 MNHNY, CDR2 SVGAGI (reference sequence). The CDR3 loop reads CASGKLAGISTDTQYF. The CDR3, as DNA: TGTGCCAGCGGCAAACTAGCGGGTATTAGCACAGATACGCAGTATTTT.

This chain uses TRBV20-1 with TRBJ2-4; D possibly uses TRBD1 or TRBD2 (6 bases each). CDR1 DFQATT and CDR2 SNEGSKA come from the germline V gene (reference sequence). Between the trimmed V and J ends, which lost 6 bases and 11 bases, there was a span of 17 bases. The CDR3 contains 12 residues. This CDR3 reads CSAGGTTGVQYF. As DNA, the CDR3 is TGCAGTGCGGGCGGGACAACCGGAGTTCAGTACTTC.

There are a few counts of this clonotype. V gene TRBV5-1 combines with J gene TRBJ2-1; 7 bases agree with TRBD1. CDR1 is SGHRS, CDR2 YFSETQ, per germline. V lost 2 bases to trimming and J lost 4 bases; unmatched junction nucleotides: 12. CDR3 length: 17 amino acids. The CDR3 sequence is CASSFGQASSFYNEQFF. The CDR3 nucleotides read TGCGCCAGCAGCTTCGGACAGGCCTCTTCCTTTTACAATGAGCAGTTCTTC.

This clonotype was observed a few times. The V and J genes are TRBV4-1 and TRBJ2-3; D is ambiguous. Trimming stripped 0 bases from V and 1 base from J, with 8 bases between. The CDR3 is 15 amino acids. Germline loops: CDR1 MGHRA, CDR2 YSYEKL. This CDR3 is CASSQDSGGTDTQYF. CDR3 DNA sequence: TGCGCCAGCAGCCAAGATAGTGGCGGCACAGATACGCAGTATTTT.

The chain has TRBV7-9 and TRBJ2-5; 8 bases are shared with TRBD2. Germline V gene sequence: CDR1 SEHNR, CDR2 FQNEAQ (reference sequence). V lost 5 bases and J lost 1; bases outside the gene matches: 6. CDR3 length: 15 residues. This CDR3 is CASSTGGGSQETQYF. The CDR3 bases are TGTGCCAGCAGCACGGGGGGGGGCAGCCAAGAGACCCAGTACTTC.

V and J are TRBV4-1 and TRBJ2-7; possible D gene TRBD1, 5 bases. Trimming stripped 0 bases from V and 0 bases from J, with 12 bases between. There are 16 residues in the CDR3. CDR1 is MGHRA and CDR2 is YSYEKL in the germline V gene. The CDR3 is CASSQDHDRSSYEQYF. The CDR3 coding sequence is TGCGCCAGCAGCCAAGATCACGACAGATCCTCCTACGAGCAGTACTTC.

The chain combines TRBV5-6 with TRBJ2-1; D is undetermined. The CDR3 spans 15 residues. CDR1 and CDR2 from the germline V gene are SGHDT and YYEEEE. V was trimmed by 2 bases and J by 0 bases, leaving 9 bases between them. The chain's CDR3 is CASSFGRSSYNEQFF. The CDR3 DNA sequence: TGTGCCAGCAGCTTCGGCAGGAGCTCCTACAATGAGCAGTTCTTC.

There are a few counts of this clonotype. The CDR3 coding sequence is TGTGCCAGCAGCTTCCTACCCTCTAGCACAGATACGCAGTATTTT. Translation gives CASSFLPSSTDTQYF. The chain is built from TRBV7-2 and TRBJ2-3, with unresolved D. The CDR3 covers 15 residues. Germline CDR1 reads SGHTA; CDR2 reads FQGNSA. V lost 3 bases and J 0 bases, leaving 10 bases between the germline ends.

This clonotype was found a few times. The CDR3: CSALAGGVSDTQYF. The CDR3 nucleotides are TGCAGTGCTTTAGCGGGAGGGGTTTCAGATACGCAGTATTTT. This chain connects TRBV20-1 to TRBJ2-3; 11 bases line up with TRBD2. CDR3 length equals 14 residues. Germline CDR1 is DFQATT and CDR2 is SNEGSKA (reference sequence). J lost 4 bases, V lost 5 bases, and 5 bases had no gene match.

This clonotype was seen a handful of times. The J gene is TRBJ1-6, the V gene TRBV11-2, with D possibly matching TRBD1 (6 bases). V was trimmed by 1 base and J by 12 bases, leaving 16 bases between them. Germline V gives CDR1 SGHAT, CDR2 FQNNGV. CDR3 length: 15 amino acids. This CDR3 reads CASSLVDRSWRPLHF. In DNA, the CDR3 is TGTGCCAGCAGCTTAGTTGACAGGTCATGGCGACCCCTCCACTTT.

This clonotype was counted a few times. V gene TRBV4-2 combines with J gene TRBJ2-1, with 9 bases lining up with TRBD2. Germline V gene data show CDR1 as LGHNA and CDR2 as YNFKEQ. The CDR3 is 14 residues long. J was trimmed by 6 bases and V by 4 bases; bases with no gene match: 4. CDR3 nucleotides: TGTGCCAGCAGCCCTAGCGGGGCCACCAATGAGCAGTTCTTC. It specifies CASSPSGATNEQFF.